A selection of T cell receptor beta chains follows, all from one sample in a study of blood T cell repertoires in COVID-19. TCRdb's table, derived via immunoSEQ multiplex PCR, lists solely in-frame clones and lacks some. The sample consists of almost 250,000 clones, approximately 86% of them appearing once. Sample: PBMCs or T cells enriched from blood (not recorded which). The receptors were gathered from a woman aged 45-60 years who had recovered from COVID-19. The conserved cysteine and the conserved F or W are not part of the CDR3 here. Fields, in order: CDR3 protein, D gene, V gene, clone size, J gene. A D gene is named only where the DNA matches it firmly. Not every row has a clone size; where given, it reads once, few, many or a size class.

cdr3_aa: ASSRDSRGYEQY
d_call: -
v_call: TRBV5-5
clone_size: few
j_call: TRBJ2-7

cdr3_aa: ASSPREFSYEQY
d_call: -
v_call: TRBV18
clone_size: -
j_call: TRBJ2-7

cdr3_aa: ASSETGGRGNQPQH
d_call: TRBD1
v_call: TRBV5-1
clone_size: -
j_call: TRBJ1-5

cdr3_aa: ASSPSGAVTYEQY
d_call: -
v_call: TRBV18
clone_size: -
j_call: TRBJ2-7

cdr3_aa: ASSRTGVLTETQY
d_call: TRBD1
v_call: TRBV14
clone_size: -
j_call: TRBJ2-5

cdr3_aa: ASSATGHSYEQY
d_call: -
v_call: TRBV9
clone_size: -
j_call: TRBJ2-7

cdr3_aa: ASSLSLQVDQPQH
d_call: -
v_call: TRBV7-2
clone_size: -
j_call: TRBJ1-5

cdr3_aa: ASSYGLAGGIY
d_call: TRBD2
v_call: TRBV5-6
clone_size: -
j_call: TRBJ2-5

cdr3_aa: ASRIRGGYGYT
d_call: -
v_call: TRBV28
clone_size: once
j_call: TRBJ1-2

cdr3_aa: ASSELSGVTEKLF
d_call: -
v_call: TRBV6-1
clone_size: -
j_call: TRBJ1-4

cdr3_aa: ATGQGGYGYT
d_call: TRBD1
v_call: TRBV2
clone_size: few
j_call: TRBJ1-2

cdr3_aa: ASTGDSSNSPLH
d_call: TRBD1
v_call: TRBV2
clone_size: few
j_call: TRBJ1-6

cdr3_aa: ACRGDTGELF
d_call: TRBD2
v_call: TRBV30
clone_size: once
j_call: TRBJ2-2

cdr3_aa: ASSLGRGHNYGYT
d_call: -
v_call: TRBV5-1
clone_size: -
j_call: TRBJ1-2

cdr3_aa: ASSPRDSTSLKQY
d_call: -
v_call: TRBV11-3
clone_size: -
j_call: TRBJ2-7

cdr3_aa: ASSVGQGGGNTIY
d_call: -
v_call: TRBV9
clone_size: -
j_call: TRBJ1-3

cdr3_aa: ASSDLQTNGGNQPQH
d_call: -
v_call: TRBV10-1
clone_size: -
j_call: TRBJ1-5

cdr3_aa: ASGTGLRETQY
d_call: -
v_call: TRBV2
clone_size: -
j_call: TRBJ2-5

cdr3_aa: ASSGESSYNSPLH
d_call: -
v_call: TRBV2
clone_size: -
j_call: TRBJ1-6

cdr3_aa: ASSYSVGANSPLH
d_call: -
v_call: TRBV6-2/TRBV6-3
clone_size: -
j_call: TRBJ1-6

cdr3_aa: ASSEWGHFISSSGNTIY
d_call: -
v_call: TRBV10-2
clone_size: -
j_call: TRBJ1-3

cdr3_aa: ASSPSGAPSTDTQY
d_call: -
v_call: TRBV18
clone_size: -
j_call: TRBJ2-3

cdr3_aa: ASSPSLDRGAF
d_call: TRBD1
v_call: TRBV3-1/TRBV3-2
clone_size: -
j_call: TRBJ1-1

cdr3_aa: ASSTRSGIGPIEAF
d_call: -
v_call: TRBV5-4
clone_size: -
j_call: TRBJ1-1

cdr3_aa: ASSIRQGTDTQY
d_call: TRBD1
v_call: TRBV11-2
clone_size: -
j_call: TRBJ2-3